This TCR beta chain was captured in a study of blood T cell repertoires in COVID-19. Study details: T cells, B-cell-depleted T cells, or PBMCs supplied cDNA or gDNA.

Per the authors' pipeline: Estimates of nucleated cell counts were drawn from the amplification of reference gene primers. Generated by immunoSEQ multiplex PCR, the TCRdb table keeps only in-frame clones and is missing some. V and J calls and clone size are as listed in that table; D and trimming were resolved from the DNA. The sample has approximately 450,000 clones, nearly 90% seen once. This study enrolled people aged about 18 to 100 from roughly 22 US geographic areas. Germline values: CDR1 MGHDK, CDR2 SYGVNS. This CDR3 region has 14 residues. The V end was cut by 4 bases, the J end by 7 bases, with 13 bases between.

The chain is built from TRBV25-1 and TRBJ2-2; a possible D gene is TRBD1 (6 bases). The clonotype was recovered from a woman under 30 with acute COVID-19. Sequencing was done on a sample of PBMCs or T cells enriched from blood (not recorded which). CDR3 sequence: CASSAGTQFGELFF. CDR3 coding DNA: TGTGCCAGCAGTGCCGGGACACAATTCGGGGAGCTGTTTTTT.